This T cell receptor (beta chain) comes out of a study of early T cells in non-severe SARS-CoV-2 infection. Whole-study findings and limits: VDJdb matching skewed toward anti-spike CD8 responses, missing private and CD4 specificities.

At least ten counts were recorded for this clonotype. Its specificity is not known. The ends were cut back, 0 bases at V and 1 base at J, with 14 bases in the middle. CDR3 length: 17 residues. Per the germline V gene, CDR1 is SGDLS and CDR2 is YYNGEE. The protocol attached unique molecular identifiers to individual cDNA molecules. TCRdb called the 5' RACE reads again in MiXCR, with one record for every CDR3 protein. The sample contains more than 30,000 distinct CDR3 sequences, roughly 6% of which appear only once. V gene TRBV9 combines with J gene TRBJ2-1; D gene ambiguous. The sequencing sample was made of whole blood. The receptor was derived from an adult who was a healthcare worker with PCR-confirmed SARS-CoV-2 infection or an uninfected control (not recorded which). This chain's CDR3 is CASSVGPGVVSYNEQFF. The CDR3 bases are TGTGCCAGCAGCGTAGGCCCTGGAGTTGTATCCTACAATGAGCAGTTCTTC. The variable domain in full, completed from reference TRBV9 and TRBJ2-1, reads DSGVTQTPKHLITATGQRVTLRCSPRSGDLSVYWYQQSLDQGLQFLIQYYNGEERAKGNILERFSAQQFPDLHSELNLSSLELGDSALYFCASSVGPGVVSYNEQFFGPGTRLTVL.